This T cell receptor (beta chain) was captured in a study of blood T cell repertoires in COVID-19. Overall study context: COVID-19 samples, acute and convalescent, were from the United States, Italy and Spain. Sources were T cells, B-cell-depleted T cells, or PBMCs; the material itself was cDNA or gDNA.

Original handling: Estimated nucleated cell counts came from reference gene primer amplification. Assay: immunoSEQ multiplex PCR; the TCRdb copy retains only in-frame clones and omits some. The V and J calls and clone size are taken from that table; D and trimming were inferred from the DNA. Of around 130,000 clones listed, about nine tenths are singletons. Per the germline V gene, CDR1 is GTSNPN and CDR2 is SVGIG (reference sequence). The CDR3 consists of 15 residues. Unmatched junction bases numbered 5, after V lost 3 bases and J lost 1 base. The genes are TRBV30 and TRBJ1-5, with TRBD1 matching over 8 bases. This sequence originates from a man between 40 and 49 years old with acute or convalescent COVID-19. Specimen: peripheral blood. Here the CDR3 reads CAWRARQGSNQPQHF. As DNA, the CDR3 is TGTGCCTGGAGGGCTCGACAGGGGAGCAATCAGCCCCAGCATTTT.